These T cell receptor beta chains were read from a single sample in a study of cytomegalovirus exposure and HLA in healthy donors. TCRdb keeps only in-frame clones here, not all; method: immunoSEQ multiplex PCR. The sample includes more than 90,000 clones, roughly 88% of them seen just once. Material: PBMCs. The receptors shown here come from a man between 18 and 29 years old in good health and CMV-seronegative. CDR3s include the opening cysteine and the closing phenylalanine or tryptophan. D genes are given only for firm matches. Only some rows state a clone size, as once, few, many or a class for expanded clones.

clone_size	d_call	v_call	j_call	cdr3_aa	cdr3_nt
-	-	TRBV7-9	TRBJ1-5	CASSLAAGGSNQPQHF	TGTGCCAGCAGCTTAGCGGCCGGGGGGAGCAATCAGCCCCAGCATTTT
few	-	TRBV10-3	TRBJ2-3	CAISEAGEQYF	TGTGCCATCAGTGAGGCAGGGGAGCAGTATTTT
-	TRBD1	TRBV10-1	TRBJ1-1	CASMTGRNTEAFF	TGCGCCAGCATGACAGGGAGGAACACTGAAGCTTTCTTT
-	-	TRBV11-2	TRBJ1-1	CASSLGALDTEAFF	TGTGCCAGCAGCTTAGGAGCACTTGACACTGAAGCTTTCTTT
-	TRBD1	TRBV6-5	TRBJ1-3	CASKQTGGINTIYF	TGTGCCAGCAAACAGACAGGGGGGATCAACACCATATATTTT
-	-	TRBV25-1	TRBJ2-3	CASSEPAGSTDTQYF	TGTGCCAGCAGTGAGCCAGCGGGTTCCACAGATACGCAGTATTTT
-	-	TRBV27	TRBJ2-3	CASRGAAPDTQYF	TGTGCCAGCCGGGGAGCGGCCCCAGATACGCAGTATTTT
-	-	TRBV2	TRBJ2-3	CASALEGIGTDTQYF	TGTGCCAGCGCCCTGGAGGGCATCGGCACAGATACGCAGTATTTT
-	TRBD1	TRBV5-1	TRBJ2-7	CASSLGDRGYEQYF	TGCGCCAGCAGCTTGGGGGACAGGGGCTACGAGCAGTACTTC
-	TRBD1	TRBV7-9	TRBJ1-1	CASSLGRGSSENTEAFF	TGTGCCAGCAGCTTAGGCAGGGGGTCCTCGGAAAACACTGAAGCTTTCTTT
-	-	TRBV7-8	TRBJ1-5	CASSLAGTNQPQHF	TGTGCCAGCAGCTTAGCCGGGACTAATCAGCCCCAGCATTTT
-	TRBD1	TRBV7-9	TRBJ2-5	CASSFPPRDRGRRETQYF	TGTGCCAGCAGCTTCCCCCCCCGGGACAGGGGGCGCCGGGAGACCCAGTACTTC
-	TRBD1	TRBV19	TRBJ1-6	CASRWTGGTAPLHF	TGTGCCAGTAGATGGACAGGGGGCACGGCACCCCTCCACTTT
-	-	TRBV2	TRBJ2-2	CASPRQKNTGELFF	TGTGCCAGCCCACGACAGAAGAACACCGGGGAGCTGTTTTTT
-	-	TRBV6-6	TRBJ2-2	CASSLLSGPGELFF	TGTGCCAGCAGTCTCCTGAGCGGGCCCGGGGAGCTGTTTTTT
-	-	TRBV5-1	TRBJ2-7	CASSRPDNSYEQYF	TGCGCCAGCAGCAGACCGGACAACTCCTACGAGCAGTACTTC
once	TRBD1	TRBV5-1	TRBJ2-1	CASSLGQGAIDEQFF	TGCGCCAGCAGCCTAGGACAGGGAGCGATCGATGAGCAGTTCTTC
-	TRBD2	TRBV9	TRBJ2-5	CASSVGTSGGYQETQYF	TGTGCCAGCAGCGTCGGGACTAGCGGGGGATACCAAGAGACCCAGTACTTC
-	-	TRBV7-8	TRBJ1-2	CASSPSVRGVGHPKYGYTF	TGTGCCAGCAGCCCTAGTGTACGTGGCGTGGGTCATCCTAAGTATGGCTACACCTTC
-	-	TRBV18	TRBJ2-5	CASSPNRETQYF	TGTGCCAGCTCACCAAACCGGGAGACCCAGTACTTC
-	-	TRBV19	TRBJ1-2	CASSGPGARGRDGYTF	TGTGCCAGTAGTGGGCCCGGCGCCAGGGGTCGAGATGGCTACACCTTC
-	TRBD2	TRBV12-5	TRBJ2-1	CASGLVRTSGRYYNEQFF	TGTGCTAGTGGTTTGGTACGGACTAGCGGGCGGTACTACAATGAGCAGTTCTTC
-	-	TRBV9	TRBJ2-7	CASSASRKTVPYEQYF	TGTGCCAGCAGCGCGTCAAGAAAGACAGTACCCTACGAGCAGTACTTC
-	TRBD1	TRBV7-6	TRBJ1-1	CASSLGAGTANTEAFF	TGTGCCAGCAGCTTAGGGGCTGGGACAGCGAACACTGAAGCTTTCTTT
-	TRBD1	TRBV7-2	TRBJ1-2	CASSRDRAQGYTF	TGTGCCAGCAGCCGTGACAGGGCCCAAGGCTACACCTTC
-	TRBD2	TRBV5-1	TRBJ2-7	CASQNKASGSYEQYF	TGCGCCAGCCAAAACAAGGCTAGCGGGTCCTACGAGCAGTACTTC
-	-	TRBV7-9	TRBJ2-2	CASSGLSGELFF	TGTGCCAGCAGCGGTCTATCCGGGGAGCTGTTTTTT
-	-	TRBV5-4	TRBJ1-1	CASSRETLNTEAFF	TGTGCCAGCAGCAGAGAAACCTTGAACACTGAAGCTTTCTTT
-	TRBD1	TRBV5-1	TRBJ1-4	CASSKETGGIEKLFF	TGCGCCAGCAGCAAAGAGACAGGGGGCATAGAAAAACTGTTTTTT
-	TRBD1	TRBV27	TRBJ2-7	CASSYRGSYEQYF	TGTGCCAGCAGTTACAGGGGTTCCTACGAGCAGTACTTC
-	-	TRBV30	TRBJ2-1	CAWSWTGVGNEQFF	TGTGCCTGGAGTTGGACGGGGGTCGGCAATGAGCAGTTCTTC
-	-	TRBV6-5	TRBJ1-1	CASSPGFNTEAFF	TGTGCCAGCAGTCCGGGATTTAACACTGAAGCTTTCTTT
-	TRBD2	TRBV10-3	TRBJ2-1	CATGLAASEQFF	TGTGCCACAGGACTAGCGGCTAGTGAGCAGTTCTTC
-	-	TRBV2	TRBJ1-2	CASSGRTFNYGYTF	TGTGCCAGCAGTGGGCGGACATTTAACTATGGCTACACCTTC
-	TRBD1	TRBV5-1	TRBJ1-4	CASSLGGQGGNEKLFF	TGCGCCAGCAGCTTGGGGGGACAGGGAGGAAATGAAAAACTGTTTTTT
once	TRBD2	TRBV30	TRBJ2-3	CAWSLGLAGADTQYF	TGTGCCTGGAGCCTGGGACTAGCGGGGGCAGATACGCAGTATTTT
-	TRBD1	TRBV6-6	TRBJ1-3	CASSYSKQGAGNTIYF	TGTGCCAGCAGTTACTCTAAACAGGGGGCCGGAAACACCATATATTTT
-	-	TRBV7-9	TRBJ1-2	CASSSPAPRSGYTF	TGTGCCAGCAGCTCTCCCGCGCCCAGGTCTGGCTACACCTTC
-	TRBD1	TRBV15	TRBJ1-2	CATSRRQGEAYGYTF	TGTGCCACCAGCAGGAGACAGGGTGAAGCCTATGGCTACACCTTC
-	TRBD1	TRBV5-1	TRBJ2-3	CASSTGQEWSDTQYF	TGCGCCAGCAGCACCGGACAGGAGTGGTCGGATACGCAGTATTTT
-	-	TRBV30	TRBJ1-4	CAWSGGTNEKLFF	TGTGCCTGGAGTGGAGGTACGAATGAAAAACTGTTTTTT
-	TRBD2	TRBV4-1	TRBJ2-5	CASSQTSGGAVETQYF	TGCGCCAGCAGCCAGACTAGCGGGGGGGCCGTGGAGACCCAGTACTTC
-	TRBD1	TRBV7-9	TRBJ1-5	CASSLVGTGGDQPQHF	TGTGCCAGCAGCTTAGTGGGGACAGGAGGGGATCAGCCCCAGCATTTT